The next 27 T cell receptor beta chains were all read from a single sample in a study of T cells after posttransplantation cyclophosphamide. Cells defined as naive were viable CD3+CD4+ or CD3+CD8+ and CCR7+CD45RA+CD45RO-CD95-CD27+CD28+. Libraries were prepared by immunoSEQ multiplex PCR; TCRdb keeps only in-frame clonotypes and omits some of them. This repertoire shows roughly 23,000 clones, approximately 97% found once; its top ten account for 0.1% to 0.15%. The sequencing sample was made of naive CD4+ T cells sorted from PBMCs. The receptors shown here come from a man in his forties or fifties in good health, CMV-negative, and a related stem cell transplant donor.

The V call is TRBV20-1, the J call TRBJ2-5; 8 bases line up with TRBD2. The J call may be mistaken, given a closer DNA end match to TRBJ2-7. Per germline, CDR1 DFQATT and CDR2 SNEGSKA (reference sequence). The CDR3 is 11 residues long. This CDR3 reads CSAGTSTEQYF. Written as DNA, the CDR3 is TGCAGTGCTGGGACTAGTACCGAGCAGTACTTC.

This chain links TRBV10-3 with TRBJ2-6, with TRBD1 identical over 8 bases. The germline V gene encodes CDR1 ENHRY and CDR2 SYGVKD. J was trimmed by 1 base and V by 5 bases; bases with no gene match: 10. The CDR3 is 18 amino acids. The CDR3 bases are TGTGCCATCAGTACCTGGGGACAGGCGTCTTCTGGGGCCAACGTCCTGACTTTC. This translates into CAISTWGQASSGANVLTF.

V usage is TRBV21-1 and J usage is TRBJ2-3; the table calls TRBD1, which could not be checked here. TRBV21-1 represents a pseudogene. This CDR3 is 17 amino acids long. The CDR3 spells CASSKVGRVLSTDTQYF. The CDR3 DNA is TGTGCCAGCAGCAAAGTCGGCAGGGTCCTTTCCACAGATACGCAGTATTTT.

The chain is built from TRBV19 and TRBJ2-5; TRBD2 might be the D (7 bases). Trimming took off 6 bases at V and 6 bases at J, with 26 bases between the two ends. The CDR3 has 17 residues. Per germline, CDR1 LNHDA and CDR2 SQIVND (reference sequence). The CDR3 sequence: CASSTLRGGRRKKTQYF. The CDR3 DNA reads as TGTGCCAGTAGCACCCTAAGGGGGGGTCGGCGAAAGAAGACCCAGTACTTC.

The V and J genes are TRBV6-5 and TRBJ2-1, with 7 bases matching TRBD2. The germline gives CDR1 MNHEY, CDR2 SVGAGI. With 4 bases clipped from V and 6 bases from J, the junction kept 6 bases outside the gene matches. The CDR3 consists of 14 residues. The CDR3 region is CASSLDGEGNEQFF. CDR3 in DNA: TGTGCCAGCAGTTTAGACGGGGAGGGCAATGAGCAGTTCTTC.

V is TRBV9 and J is TRBJ2-1; TRBD1 agrees at 7 bases. CDR1 is SGDLS, CDR2 YYNGEE, per germline. Germline trimming cut 3 bases from V and 8 bases from J; bases unmatched to any gene: 8. CDR3 length equals 14 residues. In DNA form, the CDR3 reads TGTGCCAGCAGCGGTAACCACAGGGGCCATGAGCAGTTCTTC. Encoded protein: CASSGNHRGHEQFF.

The chain combines TRBV5-1 with TRBJ2-5; D is ambiguous. The CDR3 has 15 residues. V was shortened by 0 bases and J by 1 base, with 10 bases between the two germline ends. Germline lookup yields CDR1 SGHRS and CDR2 YFSETQ. CDR3 DNA: TGCGCCAGCAGCTTGGAGTTACTAAGCCAAGAGACCCAGTACTTC. It is translated as CASSLELLSQETQYF.

The chain is built from TRBV29-1 and TRBJ2-5, with D possibly TRBD2 on 6 matching bases. CDR3 length equals 12 residues. Deletions cut 8 bases from V and 4 bases from J, with 14 bases between. Germline V CDR1 and CDR2: SQVTM, ANQGSEA. The CDR3 nucleotides read TGCAGCCATCTGTCGGGGGTAGAGACCCAGTACTTC. Translation: CSHLSGVETQYF.

J is TRBJ1-4 and V is TRBV7-8; 7 bases are shared with TRBD1. Germline V gives CDR1 SGHVS, CDR2 FQNEAQ. This CDR3 has 14 amino acids. Trimming removed 1 base from V and 8 bases from J; junction bases left unmatched: 4. The CDR3 is CASSLGQGEEKLFF. DNA of the CDR3: TGTGCCAGCAGCTTAGGACAGGGAGAAGAAAAACTGTTTTTT.

This chain joins TRBV15 and TRBJ2-3; possible D gene TRBD2, 5 bases. This CDR3 comprises 16 residues. Trimming shortened V by 0 bases and J by 4 bases, and 14 bases separated the two germline ends. From germline, CDR1 is LNHNV and CDR2 YYDKDF (reference sequence). The CDR3, as DNA: TGTGCCACCAGCAGAGATGGCCGCCGGGGTGCAGATACGCAGTATTTT. Translated, it gives CATSRDGRRGADTQYF. Full variable domain (remainder filled in from reference TRBV15 and TRBJ2-3): DAMVIQNPRYQVTQFGKPVTLSCSQTLNHNVMYWYQQKSSQAPKLLFHYYDKDFNNEADTPDNFQSRRPNTSFCFLDIRSPGLGDTAMYLCATSRDGRRGADTQYFGPGTRLTVL.

The chain joins TRBV23-1 to TRBJ2-5; tentative D call: TRBD2 (6 bases). TRBV23-1 is an ORF; its function is uncertain. V dropped 6 bases and J dropped 1 base, with 15 bases sitting between them. The CDR3 contains 15 residues. CDR3 protein: CASSDRDCPQETQYF. The CDR3, as DNA: TGCGCCAGCAGCGACCGGGACTGCCCCCAAGAGACCCAGTACTTC.

The genes are TRBV29-1 and TRBJ2-1; D is unclear. The CDR3 covers 11 residues. Trimming took off 4 bases at V and 8 bases at J, with 9 bases between the two ends. CDR1 and CDR2 (germline): SQVTM, ANQGSEA. In DNA, the CDR3 is TGCAGCGTTGGCGAGTCGTATGAGCAGTTCTTC. The encoded protein is CSVGESYEQFF.

This chain links TRBV7-2 with TRBJ1-4, with D possibly matching TRBD1 (6 bases). The V and J ends lost 5 bases and 0 bases respectively, with 16 bases between them. The germline CDR1 and CDR2 sequences are SGHTA and FQGNSA. This CDR3 region has 17 residues. The DNA for the CDR3 is TGTGCCAGCAGCCCCCGCCGCCAGGGGACAACTAATGAAAAACTGTTTTTT. Protein sequence: CASSPRRQGTTNEKLFF.

The CDR3 loop reads CASSDRQGAYNEQFF. The CDR3 region has the DNA TGTGCCAGCAGTGACCGACAGGGGGCCTACAATGAGCAGTTCTTC. The chain recombines TRBV25-1 with TRBJ2-1; 9 bases are a match to TRBD1. This CDR3 contains 15 residues. After removal of 3 bases from V and 2 bases from J, the junction contained 2 bases not matched to a gene. The germline V gene encodes CDR1 MGHDK and CDR2 SYGVNS.

V usage is TRBV7-9 and J usage is TRBJ1-2, with a possible D match to TRBD1 (5 bases). The CDR3 has 14 residues. Germline loops: CDR1 SEHNR, CDR2 FQNEAQ (reference sequence). Between the trimmed V and J ends, which lost 5 bases and 12 bases, there was a span of 22 bases. The CDR3 nucleotides are TGTGCCAGCAGCCCGGAGGAGGGACGGAGGGCCCACACCTTC. It encodes CASSPEEGRRAHTF.

The rearrangement joins TRBV19 to TRBJ2-7; 9 nucleotides agree with TRBD2. The V and J ends lost 9 bases and 0 bases, in that order; junction bases with no gene match: 9. Per the germline V gene, CDR1 is LNHDA and CDR2 is SQIVND (reference sequence). This CDR3 has 15 residues. The CDR3 nucleotides read TGTGCCAGACCTACGGAACTAGCGGGCTCCTACGAGCAGTACTTC. It is translated as CARPTELAGSYEQYF.

The chain couples TRBV7-2 to TRBJ2-5; 7 nucleotides line up with TRBD1. The germline V gene has CDR1 SGHTA and CDR2 FQGNSA. With V trimmed by 5 bases and J by 5 bases, 8 bases remained unmatched. The CDR3 sequence is 14 residues long. Here the CDR3 reads CASSVGQRGETQYF. CDR3 in DNA: TGTGCCAGCAGCGTGGGACAGAGGGGCGAGACCCAGTACTTC.

The chain has TRBV29-1 and TRBJ2-7; 10 bases match TRBD1. The V gene end was trimmed by 3 bases and the J gene end by 6 bases; junction bases not matched to a gene: 2. This CDR3 spans 12 amino acids. From germline, CDR1 is SQVTM and CDR2 ANQGSEA. This chain's CDR3 is CSVDGTGAEQYF. CDR3 coding DNA: TGCAGCGTTGACGGGACAGGGGCCGAGCAGTACTTC.

The chain recombines TRBV9 with TRBJ1-1; D remains ambiguous. The CDR3 runs 16 residues. With 0 bases removed from V and 0 bases from J, the gap between germline ends came to 12 bases. Germline V gives CDR1 SGDLS, CDR2 YYNGEE. The CDR3 region has the DNA TGTGCCAGCAGCGTAGGAGGGTTACAATTGAACACTGAAGCTTTCTTT. Translation: CASSVGGLQLNTEAFF.

The chain carries TRBV6-5 and TRBJ2-1; 8 bases align to TRBD2. V trimming: 6 bases; J trimming: 0 bases; junction bases outside the gene matches: 4. From germline, CDR1 is MNHEY and CDR2 SVGAGI. This CDR3 region has 15 residues. CDR3 loop: CASRNSGSSYNEQFF. The CDR3 DNA reads TGTGCCAGCAGAAACAGCGGGAGCTCCTACAATGAGCAGTTCTTC.

The chain combines TRBV9 with TRBJ2-7, with TRBD1 as a possible D gene (5 bases). CDR3 length equals 15 residues. From germline, CDR1 is SGDLS and CDR2 YYNGEE. The V and J ends lost 1 base and 1 base respectively, with 12 bases between them. The CDR3: CASSVRGTGSYEQYF. The CDR3 DNA follows: TGTGCCAGCAGCGTAAGGGGTACAGGATCCTACGAGCAGTACTTC.

This clone was detected only once. The genes are TRBV18 and TRBJ2-1, with TRBD1 matching 7 bases. The CDR3 sequence is 14 residues long. Germline trimming cut 4 bases from V and 8 bases from J; bases unmatched to any gene: 8. The germline V gene has CDR1 KGHSH and CDR2 LQKENI. CDR3 region: CASSLSFQGDEQFF. CDR3 in DNA: TGTGCCAGCTCACTCAGTTTTCAGGGGGATGAGCAGTTCTTC.

The J gene is TRBJ1-5, the V gene TRBV27, with unresolved D. This CDR3 has 13 amino acids. V was trimmed by 6 bases and J by 7 bases, leaving 13 bases between them. Germline V lookup: CDR1 MNHEY, CDR2 SMNVEV (reference sequence). CDR3 amino acids: CASSLGRSQPQHF. The CDR3 nucleotides are TGTGCCAGCAGCCTCGGAAGGAGCCAGCCCCAGCATTTT.

The chain's CDR3 is CASSTGTSGSEQYF. The CDR3 nucleotides read TGTGCCAGCAGTACCGGGACTAGCGGGTCCGAGCAGTACTTC. The chain employs TRBV28 and TRBJ2-7; 12 bases agree with TRBD2. Trimming took 5 bases from V and 6 from J; bases not matched to a gene: 5. Germline loops: CDR1 MDHEN, CDR2 SYDVKM. The CDR3 spans 14 residues.

The chain couples TRBV7-9 to TRBJ1-2; D is undetermined. CDR3 size: 12 residues. Trimming shortened V by 5 bases and J by 1 base, and 5 bases separated the two germline ends. Germline lookup yields CDR1 SEHNR and CDR2 FQNEAQ (reference sequence). The CDR3 DNA is TGTGCCAGCAGCGGCAGTAACTATGGCTACACCTTC. The encoded protein is CASSGSNYGYTF.

The rearrangement links TRBV5-1 to TRBJ2-7; 7 positions match TRBD1. The trim removed 5 bases at V and 3 bases at J, leaving 5 bases unmatched. The CDR3 totals 13 residues. Germline loops: CDR1 SGHRS, CDR2 YFSETQ. CDR3 DNA: TGCGCCAGCAGAATTAACAGGGGCTACGAGCAGTACTTC. It encodes CASRINRGYEQYF.

The chain employs TRBV6-5 and TRBJ2-1; perhaps TRBD2 as D (6 bases). Germline loops: CDR1 MNHEY, CDR2 SVGAGI. Trimming cost V 0 bases and J 5 bases, with 11 bases left between them. This CDR3 spans 15 amino acids. CDR3 in amino acids: CASSYSRRGNNEQFF. CDR3 DNA sequence: TGTGCCAGCAGTTACTCTCGGAGGGGTAACAATGAGCAGTTCTTC.